A selection of T cell receptor beta chains follows, all from one sample in a study of T cells expressing NK-cell markers. TCRdb re-called the 5' RACE reads, yielding one record per CDR3 amino acid sequence without DNA. The specimen's table records some 460,000 distinct CDR3 sequences. Material for sequencing was blood T cells: a sorted CD56 or NKG2C T cell subset, CD4+ or CD8+ T cells, or bulk PBMC T cells (not recorded which). Receptors originate from a woman aged 45-65 years in good health. CDR3s include the opening cysteine and the closing phenylalanine or tryptophan.

TRBV13	TRBJ2-7	CASTPNPRSYEQYF
TRBV5-1	TRBJ2-1	CASSIVPANNEQFF
TRBV19	TRBJ2-1	CASSVLTSGRFGEQFF
TRBV7-9	TRBJ2-1	CASSSGLAGEVFF
TRBV4-1	TRBJ2-3	CASRRTSGSSDTQYF
TRBV7-9	TRBJ1-2	CASSEEKVYGYTF
TRBV6-5	TRBJ2-1	CASSYSPGGRAGFWHEQFF
TRBV19	TRBJ2-1	CASTSGVGYNEQFF
TRBV24-1	TRBJ2-5	CATAVGSGRRETQYF
TRBV6-1	TRBJ2-3	CASTPSIPGTDTQYF
TRBV7-2	TRBJ2-3	CASSGAGLATDTQYF
TRBV5-1	TRBJ2-5	CASNLGLPGETQYF
TRBV30	TRBJ2-3	CAFGRGDTQYF
TRBV7-9	TRBJ1-1	CASSQNQLWGQSNTEAFF
TRBV5-5	TRBJ2-7	CASSLVGTSNYEQYF
TRBV12-3/TRBV12-4	TRBJ2-2	CASMGKGRGTGELFF
TRBV7-2	TRBJ2-1	CASSLEGFSEQFF
TRBV9	TRBJ1-1	CASSVDLLNTEAFF
TRBV3-1	TRBJ1-2	CASTLQGLGYTF